The 27 T cell receptor beta chains reported below all come from one sample, sequenced in a study of blood T cell repertoires in COVID-19. Sequenced by immunoSEQ multiplex PCR; TCRdb stores in-frame clones only, minus some. The sample holds approximately 54,000 clones, about nine tenths seen once. The specimen was peripheral blood. The origin of the receptors is a woman in her 40s with active COVID-19.

This chain uses TRBV7-2 with TRBJ2-3, with TRBD1 matching over 9 bases. The V gene's germline CDR1 is SGHTA and CDR2 FQGNSA. V lost 1 base to trimming and J lost 3 bases; unmatched junction nucleotides: 11. This CDR3 has 18 residues. The CDR3 loop is CASSLEVSDRGSTDTQYF. In DNA form, the CDR3 reads TGTGCCAGCAGCTTAGAGGTTTCGGACAGGGGATCAACAGATACGCAGTATTTT.

The V gene is TRBV2, the J gene TRBJ2-2; possible D gene TRBD1, 5 bases. The CDR3 length is 14 residues. Germline V gene lookup returns CDR1 SNHLY and CDR2 FYNNEI. V was cut by 7 bases and J by 0 bases, with 9 bases left in between. CDR3 nucleotides: TGTGCCAGCAATCAGGGAACGAACACCGGGGAGCTGTTTTTT. It specifies CASNQGTNTGELFF.

The rearrangement uses TRBV3-1 (or the pseudogene TRBV3-2) and TRBJ2-2; D may be TRBD1 (7 bases). Trimming shortened V by 4 bases and J by 7 bases, and 16 bases separated the two germline ends. The CDR3 has 15 amino acids. Germline V gene lookup returns CDR1 LGHDT and CDR2 YNNKEL (reference sequence). The CDR3 protein is CASSLQTGRGGELFF. The DNA of the CDR3 is TGTGCCAGCAGCCTACAGACAGGGCGGGGCGGGGAGCTGTTTTTT.

In its sample, this clone was seen once. The V call is TRBV20-1, the J call TRBJ2-7; D possibly corresponds to TRBD1 (6 bases). V lost 3 bases to trimming and J lost 0 bases, with 15 bases between them. Germline V CDR1 and CDR2: DFQATT, SNEGSKA (reference sequence). This CDR3 spans 15 amino acids. CDR3 in amino acids: CSASGLQGSSYEQYF. The CDR3 coding sequence is TGCAGTGCTAGTGGCTTACAGGGAAGCTCCTACGAGCAGTACTTC.

The gene calls are TRBV6-6 and TRBJ2-5, with D perhaps matching TRBD1 (5 bases). This CDR3 contains 14 residues. CDR1 and CDR2 from the germline V gene are MNHNY and SVGAGI (reference sequence). Trimming took 3 bases from V and 1 from J, leaving 9 bases between them. The CDR3, as DNA: TGTGCCAGCAGTTATAGGGGCGCCCAAGAGACCCAGTACTTC. It encodes CASSYRGAQETQYF.

V usage is TRBV10-3 and J usage is TRBJ2-3; TRBD2 agrees at 14 bases. Looked up from germline, CDR1 is ENHRY and CDR2 is SYGVKD. The CDR3 runs 18 residues. Trimming cost V 5 bases and J 2 bases; bases outside gene matches: 9. The CDR3 DNA sequence: TGTGCCATCAGTTCCAGACTAGCGGGGGGGCTCAACACAGATACGCAGTATTTT. It is translated as CAISSRLAGGLNTDTQYF.

J is TRBJ2-1 and V is TRBV7-2, with 13 bases fitting TRBD2. Germline trimming cut 2 bases from V and 4 bases from J; bases unmatched to any gene: 5. This CDR3 is 17 amino acids long. CDR1 and CDR2 (germline): SGHTA, FQGNSA. As DNA, the CDR3 is TGTGCCAGCAGCTTATCAACTAGCGGGGGGGGTTACAATGAGCAGTTCTTC. Encoded protein: CASSLSTSGGGYNEQFF.

This clone was counted a few times. In nucleotides, the CDR3 is TGTGCCAGCAGCTTGGGCCCACTAGCGGGGGGGCAGAATGAGCAGTTCTTC. This gives the protein CASSLGPLAGGQNEQFF. V gene TRBV5-4 combines with J gene TRBJ2-1; 13 bases are shared with TRBD2. V was pared by 0 bases and J by 7 bases, with 7 bases of the junction left unmatched. From germline, CDR1 is SGHNT and CDR2 YYREEE (reference sequence). The CDR3 consists of 17 residues.

The chain couples TRBV25-1 to TRBJ2-5; 9 bases agree with TRBD1. The V segment lost 4 bases and the J segment 5 bases; nucleotides outside the gene matches: 5. Germline CDR1 MGHDK, CDR2 SYGVNS. This CDR3 spans 14 amino acids. The CDR3 sequence is CASSAYRGQETQYF. The CDR3 nucleotides are TGTGCCAGCAGTGCGTACAGGGGGCAGGAGACCCAGTACTTC.

This rearrangement joins TRBV19 to TRBJ2-3; D is possibly TRBD1 (6 bases). Germline loops: CDR1 LNHDA, CDR2 SQIVND (reference sequence). V gave up 5 bases and J gave up 2 bases, with 14 bases separating them. The CDR3 is made up of 15 amino acids. CDR3 in amino acids: CASSVDSYPTDTQYF. Here the CDR3 DNA reads TGTGCCAGTAGTGTGGACAGTTACCCCACAGATACGCAGTATTTT.

This chain joins TRBV7-3 and TRBJ2-7, with 7 bases that match TRBD1. This CDR3 spans 12 amino acids. CDR1 and CDR2 (germline): SGHTA, FQGTGA. Trimming at V came to 5 bases and at J to 12 bases, leaving 10 bases not matched to a gene. This chain's CDR3 is CASSGNRGPLYF. The CDR3 nucleotides read TGTGCCAGCAGCGGAAACAGGGGCCCCCTGTACTTC.

The rearrangement uses TRBV5-1 and TRBJ1-1; tentative D call: TRBD1 (5 bases). The V and J ends lost 0 bases and 5 bases respectively, with 11 bases between them. The CDR3 consists of 14 residues. CDR1 and CDR2 from the germline V gene are SGHRS and YFSETQ. CDR3 nucleotide sequence: TGCGCCAGCAGCTTGGGGGGCGTGGGTACTGAAGCTTTCTTT. Its translation is CASSLGGVGTEAFF.

The chain links TRBV6-5 to TRBJ1-2, with TRBD1 matching over 10 bases. The CDR3 sequence is 15 residues long. J was trimmed by 0 bases and V by 6 bases; bases with no gene match: 4. The germline CDR1 and CDR2 sequences are MNHEY and SVGAGI. CDR3 loop: CASSRQGAANYGYTF. Here the CDR3 DNA reads TGTGCCAGCAGCAGACAGGGGGCGGCTAACTATGGCTACACCTTC.

CDR3 sequence (DNA): TGTGCCACCAGTGATTCAGGGGGCCGGACCGGGACCCAGTACTTC. Its protein product is CATSDSGGRTGTQYF. The V call is TRBV24-1, the J call TRBJ2-5, with 8 positions matching TRBD1. The V and J ends lost 2 bases and 7 bases, in that order; junction bases with no gene match: 8. CDR3 length: 15 amino acids. Germline-derived CDR1 and CDR2 are KGHDR and SFDVKD.

The chain recombines TRBV29-1 with TRBJ2-7, with D maybe TRBD1 (5 bases). V was pared by 4 bases and J by 2 bases, with 9 bases between. This CDR3 region has 12 residues. The germline V gene has CDR1 SQVTM and CDR2 ANQGSEA. CDR3 protein: CSVGQGTYEQYF. The DNA of the CDR3 is TGCAGCGTTGGTCAGGGAACCTACGAGCAGTACTTC.

The rearrangement uses TRBV10-3 and TRBJ1-5; 12 bases are shared with TRBD1. Per the germline V gene, CDR1 is ENHRY and CDR2 is SYGVKD. CDR3 size: 20 residues. J gave up 1 base and V 4 bases, and 14 bases lay outside the gene matches. CDR3 residues: CAISVSRPGQGASSNQPQHF. The CDR3 region has the DNA TGTGCCATCAGTGTTTCGCGACCGGGACAGGGGGCGTCGAGCAATCAGCCCCAGCATTTT.

This rearrangement joins TRBV18 to TRBJ1-2; D gene unclear. The germline V gene has CDR1 KGHSH and CDR2 LQKENI. The CDR3 spans 17 residues. Trimming pared 5 bases from V and 1 base from J, leaving 20 bases between. The DNA of the CDR3 is TGTGCCAGCTCAAAGCGGGTGGGTACCGACGATAACTATGGCTACACCTTC. It translates to CASSKRVGTDDNYGYTF. Full variable domain (missing parts from reference TRBV18 and TRBJ1-2): NAGVMQNPRHLVRRRGQEARLRCSPMKGHSHVYWYRQLPEEGLKFMVYLQKENIIDESGMPKERFSAEFPKEGPSILRIQQVVRGDSAAYFCASSKRVGTDDNYGYTFGSGTRLTVV.

The chain couples TRBV4-2 to TRBJ2-3, with 7 bases that match TRBD2. CDR1 is LGHNA, CDR2 YNFKEQ, per germline. This CDR3 comprises 16 residues. The junction had 5 bases not matched to a gene; V was cut back by 0 bases and J by 2 bases. The CDR3 DNA sequence: TGTGCCAGCAGCCAAGATTTTCGACTAGCCACAGATACGCAGTATTTT. Protein product: CASSQDFRLATDTQYF.

CDR3 region: CASSQEQGNSPLHF. The CDR3 bases are TGTGCCAGCAGCCAAGAACAGGGGAATTCACCCCTCCACTTT. V is TRBV3-1 (or the pseudogene TRBV3-2) and J is TRBJ1-6; 7 nucleotides align to TRBD1. The germline V gene encodes CDR1 LGHDT and CDR2 YNNKEL (reference sequence). This CDR3 contains 14 residues. Trimming at V came to 0 bases and at J to 7 bases, leaving 0 bases not matched to a gene.

This chain joins TRBV7-9 and TRBJ1-1, with D maybe TRBD1 (6 bases). The CDR3 loop spans 13 amino acids. Deletions cut 3 bases from V and 4 bases from J, with 9 bases between. CDR1 is SEHNR, CDR2 FQNEAQ, per germline (reference sequence). The DNA for the CDR3 is TGTGCCAGCAGCTTTGACAGGAGCACTGAAGCTTTCTTT. Its protein is CASSFDRSTEAFF.

This clone was recorded a few times. The J gene is TRBJ2-7, the V gene TRBV5-1; D might be TRBD1 (5 bases). V lost 4 bases and J 4 bases, leaving 18 bases between the germline ends. This CDR3 comprises 15 residues. Looked up from germline, CDR1 is SGHRS and CDR2 is YFSETQ. For the CDR3, the DNA is TGCGCCAGCAGCCTCGAGCGCAGGGATATGTACGAGCAGTACTTC. It yields the protein CASSLERRDMYEQYF.

The chain links TRBV15 to TRBJ2-7; perhaps TRBD1 as D (5 bases). Germline loops: CDR1 LNHNV, CDR2 YYDKDF (reference sequence). V was clipped by 1 base and J by 6 bases, with 10 bases between them. The CDR3 is 13 residues long. The CDR3 is CATSRAQGSEQYF. CDR3 DNA sequence: TGTGCCACCAGCAGAGCCCAGGGATCCGAGCAGTACTTC.

V usage is TRBV7-2 and J usage is TRBJ1-1, with 8 nucleotides matching TRBD1. V gave up 1 base and J gave up 5 bases; unmatched junction bases: 6. The length of the CDR3 is 15 residues. The germline gives CDR1 SGHTA, CDR2 FQGNSA. This CDR3 reads CASSLEGQGATEAFF. CDR3 bases: TGTGCCAGCAGCTTAGAGGGGCAGGGGGCTACTGAAGCTTTCTTT.

V usage is TRBV19 and J usage is TRBJ2-7; tentative D call: TRBD2 (5 bases). The CDR3 length is 15 residues. Trimming took off 1 base at V and 0 bases at J, with 10 bases between the two ends. The germline gives CDR1 LNHDA, CDR2 SQIVND (reference sequence). CDR3 in DNA: TGTGCCAGTAGTATAGGCTGGGAGAGCTCCTACGAGCAGTACTTC. Its protein product is CASSIGWESSYEQYF.

The rearrangement joins TRBV18 to TRBJ1-1; 8 nucleotides line up with TRBD1. This CDR3 has 16 residues. V gave up 3 bases and J gave up 0 bases; unmatched junction bases: 6. CDR1 is KGHSH and CDR2 is LQKENI in the germline V gene. CDR3 coding DNA: TGTGCCAGCTCACCCAACAGGGGGACAATGAACACTGAAGCTTTCTTT. Translation: CASSPNRGTMNTEAFF. The variable domain in full, completed from reference TRBV18 and TRBJ1-1, reads NAGVMQNPRHLVRRRGQEARLRCSPMKGHSHVYWYRQLPEEGLKFMVYLQKENIIDESGMPKERFSAEFPKEGPSILRIQQVVRGDSAAYFCASSPNRGTMNTEAFFGQGTRLTVV.

The V and J genes are TRBV9 and TRBJ1-1, with D hard to call. Germline V gives CDR1 SGDLS, CDR2 YYNGEE. The CDR3 is 13 residues long. V gave up 0 bases and J gave up 8 bases, with 11 bases separating them. CDR3 in amino acids: CASSVAESTEAFF. Written as DNA, the CDR3 is TGTGCCAGCAGCGTAGCGGAGTCTACCGAAGCTTTCTTT.

J is TRBJ2-5 and V is TRBV20-1; maybe TRBD2 (6 bases). The CDR3 sequence is 10 residues long. CDR1 and CDR2 (germline): DFQATT, SNEGSKA (reference sequence). The V end lost 4 bases, the J end lost 12 bases, and 12 bases lay between the germline ends. As DNA, the CDR3 is TGCAGTGCTAAGGCGGGGATAGAGTACTTC. Residues: CSAKAGIEYF.